What follows are 10 T cell receptor beta chains derived from one specimen sequenced in a study of CD8 T cells in ankylosing spondylitis. General study results and limits: A TCR beta motif of about eight highly homologous variants seemed to mark ankylosing spondylitis blood.

TCRdb reprocessed the 5' RACE reads via MiXCR and lists one record per CDR3 protein. The sample holds approximately 440,000 distinct CDR3 sequences, roughly 18% seen once. These TCRs are of unknown antigen specificity. Input material: blood, either unsorted or a sorted T cell fraction (not recorded which). The receptors here all came from a male donor with ankylosing spondylitis.

About this clonotype itself: With a much larger clone just one base away, this may be a read error. The rearrangement links TRBV12-3 or TRBV12-4 to TRBJ1-3; tentatively, D is TRBD1 (5 bases). This CDR3 comprises 18 residues. For the CDR3, the DNA is TGTGCCAGCGGTTTTTTGCCAGGGAACAGACGCTCTGGAAACACCATATATTTT. This gives the protein CASGFLPGNRRSGNTIYF.

The chain links TRBV29-1 to TRBJ1-3; D is possibly TRBD1 (6 bases). CDR3 length equals 14 residues. V lost 1 base and J 2 bases, leaving 9 bases between the germline ends. Germline V gene sequence: CDR1 SQVTM, CDR2 ANQGSEA. Written as DNA, the CDR3 is TGCAGCGTTGAAGTACAGGGAGCTGGAAACACCATATATTTT. It codes for CSVEVQGAGNTIYF.

The rearrangement uses TRBV9 and TRBJ2-5; either TRBD1 or TRBD2 may supply D (5 bases each). Germline V lookup: CDR1 SGDLS, CDR2 YYNGEE. CDR3 length: 14 amino acids. V lost 0 bases, J lost 5 bases, and 11 bases lay in between. The CDR3 DNA follows: TGTGCCAGCAGCGTAGCTCAGGGCGGGGAGACCCAGTACTTC. Protein: CASSVAQGGETQYF. The entire variable domain, with the rest obtained from reference TRBV9 and TRBJ2-5, is as follows: DSGVTQTPKHLITATGQRVTLRCSPRSGDLSVYWYQQSLDQGLQFLIQYYNGEERAKGNILERFSAQQFPDLHSELNLSSLELGDSALYFCASSVAQGGETQYFGPGTRLLVL.

This clonotype was observed a few times. This chain joins TRBV20-1 and TRBJ2-3; 13 bases line up with TRBD2. With 4 bases clipped from V and 4 bases from J, the junction kept 5 bases outside the gene matches. This CDR3 spans 15 amino acids. Germline values: CDR1 DFQATT, CDR2 SNEGSKA (reference sequence). The CDR3 spells CSATGLAGASDTQYF. The CDR3 nucleotides are TGCAGTGCTACCGGACTAGCGGGAGCCTCAGATACGCAGTATTTT.

This clonotype was counted at least ten times. J is TRBJ2-1 and V is TRBV12-3 or TRBV12-4; D gene ambiguous. Trimming left V 5 bases short and J 0 bases short, with 11 bases between. The CDR3 contains 15 residues. CDR3 amino acids: CASSLSLGSYNEQFF. DNA for the CDR3: TGTGCCAGCAGTCTGAGTCTGGGCTCCTACAATGAGCAGTTCTTC.

This clonotype appeared once. The chain carries TRBV2 and TRBJ1-1; D gene unclear. The germline CDR1 and CDR2 sequences are SNHLY and FYNNEI. This CDR3 region has 13 residues. V was cut by 6 bases and J by 1 base, with 9 bases left in between. CDR3 region: CASRAEQNTEAFF. The DNA of the CDR3 is TGTGCCAGCAGGGCCGAACAGAACACTGAAGCTTTCTTT.

This clonotype was picked up many times. This rearrangement joins TRBV7-2 to TRBJ2-7; 8 bases align to TRBD2. The V and J ends lost 7 bases and 3 bases, in that order; junction bases with no gene match: 8. This CDR3 has 14 residues. Germline CDR1 reads SGHTA; CDR2 reads FQGNSA. CDR3 sequence reads: CASKQFSGNYEQYF. The CDR3, as DNA: TGTGCCAGCAAACAGTTTAGCGGGAACTACGAGCAGTACTTC.

The table lists this clonotype with a few counts. V is TRBV27 and J is TRBJ1-4; tentatively, D is TRBD1 (5 bases). The germline V gene has CDR1 MNHEY and CDR2 SMNVEV (reference sequence). Trimming left V 6 bases short and J 5 bases short, with 13 bases between. The CDR3 has 14 amino acids. The CDR3 DNA is TGTGCCAGCAGGCCGGGACGGCGGAATGAAAAACTGTTTTTT. Translated: CASRPGRRNEKLFF.

In its sample, this clonotype was seen many times. The rearrangement uses TRBV5-6 and TRBJ2-4; 10 bases fit TRBD2. CDR1 and CDR2 (germline): SGHDT, YYEEEE. The CDR3 runs to 15 residues. V lost 3 bases, J lost 9 bases, and 9 bases stayed unmatched. This CDR3 is CASSSTGTSVPIQYF. The CDR3 bases are TGTGCCAGCAGCTCGACCGGGACTAGCGTCCCCATTCAGTACTTC.

V usage is TRBV28 and J usage is TRBJ1-6; tentatively, D is TRBD1 (5 bases). The V end was cut by 6 bases, the J end by 7 bases, with 13 bases between. Germline V CDR1 and CDR2: MDHEN, SYDVKM. The CDR3 consists of 14 residues. In DNA, the CDR3 is TGTGCCAGCAGCAGGGACGGCTCCAATTCACCCCTCCACTTT. This gives the protein CASSRDGSNSPLHF.